Each of the 12 T cell receptor beta chains below was sequenced from the same sample in a study of blood T cell repertoires in COVID-19. Sequencing used immunoSEQ multiplex PCR; TCRdb keeps in-frame clones, though not all of them. The repertoire consists of about 110,000 clones, with around 80% occurring once and the leading ten covering around 4.4%. Sequenced input: peripheral blood. These receptors were collected from an older man with acute or convalescent COVID-19.

The chain is built from TRBV7-9 and TRBJ1-2; TRBD1 matches 8 bases. The CDR3 loop spans 12 amino acids. Per germline, CDR1 SEHNR and CDR2 FQNEAQ (reference sequence). Germline trimming cut 5 bases from V and 8 bases from J; bases unmatched to any gene: 4. The DNA of the CDR3 is TGTGCCAGCAGCCGGAGACAGGGGGGCTACACCTTC. Translated: CASSRRQGGYTF.

This clone was found a few times. The chain links TRBV9 to TRBJ1-5, with 8 bases aligning to TRBD1. The CDR3 contains 15 residues. The germline V gene encodes CDR1 SGDLS and CDR2 YYNGEE. Trimming at V came to 4 bases and at J to 3 bases, leaving 6 bases not matched to a gene. The CDR3 loop reads CASSLGQGPNQPQHF. For the CDR3, the DNA is TGTGCCAGCAGCCTTGGACAGGGCCCCAATCAGCCCCAGCATTTT.

The CDR3 sequence is CASSRTGGTEAFF. The CDR3 region has the DNA TGTGCCAGCAGTCGGACAGGGGGGACTGAAGCTTTCTTT. The chain joins TRBV12-3 or TRBV12-4 to TRBJ1-1; 10 bases are a match to TRBD1. The CDR3 sequence is 13 residues long. The V gene end was trimmed by 5 bases and the J gene end by 5 bases; junction bases not matched to a gene: 2.

The chain has TRBV5-8 and TRBJ2-3; 9 nucleotides line up with TRBD2. CDR1 SGHTS and CDR2 YDEGEE come from the germline V gene. There are 16 residues in the CDR3. With V trimmed by 0 bases and J by 1 base, 3 bases remained unmatched. The CDR3 DNA is TGTGCCAGCAGCTTGGGGTTAGCGGGAGGCACAGATACGCAGTATTTT. It is translated as CASSLGLAGGTDTQYF.

The chain employs TRBV5-1 and TRBJ2-3; TRBD2 agrees at 8 bases. CDR3 length: 16 amino acids. The V gene's germline CDR1 is SGHRS and CDR2 YFSETQ. Trimming cost V 0 bases and J 0 bases; bases outside gene matches: 3. This chain's CDR3 is CASSLGGTRSTDTQYF. Written as DNA, the CDR3 is TGCGCCAGCAGCTTGGGAGGGACTAGGAGCACAGATACGCAGTATTTT.

The rearrangement joins TRBV27 to TRBJ1-2; D might be TRBD1 (6 bases). The CDR3 covers 13 residues. Per germline, CDR1 MNHEY and CDR2 SMNVEV (reference sequence). The V and J ends lost 2 bases and 3 bases respectively, with 7 bases between them. CDR3 loop: CASSLRQDYGYTF. The CDR3 nucleotides read TGTGCCAGCAGTTTAAGACAGGACTATGGCTACACCTTC.

The gene calls are TRBV19 and TRBJ2-7, with D perhaps TRBD2 (6 bases). Germline V lookup: CDR1 LNHDA, CDR2 SQIVND (reference sequence). The CDR3 spans 15 residues. Between the trimmed V and J ends, which lost 3 bases and 0 bases, there was a span of 12 bases. The CDR3 DNA reads TGTGCCAGTAGTATTCAGTCCGGGGGCTCCTACGAGCAGTACTTC. Translated: CASSIQSGGSYEQYF. The full variable domain, its missing parts supplied by reference TRBV19 and TRBJ2-7, is DGGITQSPKYLFRKEGQNVTLSCEQNLNHDAMYWYRQDPGQGLRLIYYSQIVNDFQKGDIAEGYSVSREKKESFPLTVTSAQKNPTAFYLCASSIQSGGSYEQYFGPGTRLTVT.

This rearrangement joins TRBV3-1 (or the pseudogene TRBV3-2) to TRBJ2-2, with 8 bases identical to TRBD2. The ends lost 4 bases at V and 6 bases at J; junction bases unmatched: 10. In germline, CDR1 is LGHDT, CDR2 YNNKEL (reference sequence). The length of the CDR3 is 16 residues. The CDR3 reads CASSLHIAGRAGELFF. CDR3 DNA: TGTGCCAGCAGCCTTCATATAGCGGGGAGGGCCGGGGAGCTGTTTTTT.

This clone was counted a few times. This chain links TRBV5-5 with TRBJ1-3, with D maybe TRBD1 (6 bases). Germline V gene lookup returns CDR1 SGHKS and CDR2 YYEKEE (reference sequence). The CDR3 is 14 amino acids. V was cut by 0 bases and J by 6 bases, with 10 bases left in between. Here the CDR3 DNA reads TGTGCCAGCAGCTTGGCGCGGGGGCCAAACACCATATATTTT. It codes for CASSLARGPNTIYF.

V gene TRBV14 combines with J gene TRBJ2-7; D may be TRBD1 (6 bases). The CDR3 loop spans 14 amino acids. Per germline, CDR1 SGHDN and CDR2 FVKESK. Trimming left V 0 bases short and J 6 bases short, with 12 bases between. CDR3 amino acids: CASSQDLGRGEQYF. The CDR3 coding sequence is TGTGCCAGCAGCCAAGATCTAGGCAGGGGCGAGCAGTACTTC. Full variable domain (remainder filled in from reference TRBV14 and TRBJ2-7): EAGVTQFPSHSVIEKGQTVTLRCDPISGHDNLYWYRRVMGKEIKFLLHFVKESKQDESGMPNNRFLAERTGGTYSTLKVQPAELEDSGVYFCASSQDLGRGEQYFGPGTRLTVT.

This rearrangement joins TRBV10-1 to TRBJ2-3; 12 nucleotides match TRBD1. The CDR3 is made up of 17 amino acids. Per the germline V gene, CDR1 is WNHNN and CDR2 is SYGVQD (reference sequence). The J segment lost 1 base and the V segment lost 5 bases, leaving 7 bases of the junction unmatched. CDR3 sequence (DNA): TGCGCCAGCAGTAAGACGGGACAGGGGGCAGGCACAGATACGCAGTATTTT. Translating it yields CASSKTGQGAGTDTQYF.

The chain carries TRBV10-3 and TRBJ1-2, with 7 nucleotides matching TRBD1. The V and J ends lost 3 bases and 3 bases, in that order; junction bases with no gene match: 1. The CDR3 sequence is 13 residues long. CDR1 and CDR2 from the germline V gene are ENHRY and SYGVKD. Here the CDR3 DNA reads TGTGCCATCAGTGAAGGGGGCGACTATGGCTACACCTTC. Protein sequence: CAISEGGDYGYTF.